This T cell receptor beta chain was recorded in a study of T-cell memory formation after mild COVID-19. On the study more broadly: Largely, TCR clusters stayed within a single donor.

TCRdb re-analysed the 5' RACE reads in MiXCR, keeping a single row per CDR3 protein. The sample carries 280,000 or so distinct CDR3 sequences, roughly 8.2% recorded once. The sample holds many counts of this clonotype. Deletions cut 4 bases from V and 4 bases from J, with 13 bases between. Germline V lookup: CDR1 MGHRA, CDR2 YSYEKL. The CDR3 contains 14 residues. This receptor was identified in a man between 18 and 29 years old who had mild COVID-19 (a few samples of this study predate the infection). Cell type and time point are not known. Sequencing input: PBMCs or a T cell subset sorted from them (not recorded which). J is TRBJ2-5 and V is TRBV4-1; D possibly uses TRBD1 or TRBD2 (6 bases each). The CDR3 sequence is CASSPLEGGETQYF. The CDR3 coding sequence is TGCGCCAGCAGCCCCTTGGAGGGGGGAGAGACCCAGTACTTC.